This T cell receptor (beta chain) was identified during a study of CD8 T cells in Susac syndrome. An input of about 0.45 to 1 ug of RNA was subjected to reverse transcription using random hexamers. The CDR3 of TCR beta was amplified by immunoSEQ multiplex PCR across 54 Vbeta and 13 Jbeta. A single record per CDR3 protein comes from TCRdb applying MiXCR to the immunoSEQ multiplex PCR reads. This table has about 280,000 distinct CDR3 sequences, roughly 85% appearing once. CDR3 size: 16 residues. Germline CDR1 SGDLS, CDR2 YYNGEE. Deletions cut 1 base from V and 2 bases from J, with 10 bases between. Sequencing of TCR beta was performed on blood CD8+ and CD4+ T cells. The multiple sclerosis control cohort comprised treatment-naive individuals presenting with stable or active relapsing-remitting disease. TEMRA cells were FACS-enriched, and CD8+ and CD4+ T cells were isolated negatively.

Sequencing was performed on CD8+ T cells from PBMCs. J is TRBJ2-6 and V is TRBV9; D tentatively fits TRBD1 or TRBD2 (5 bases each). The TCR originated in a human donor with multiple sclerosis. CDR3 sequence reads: CASSVWGKTGANVLTF. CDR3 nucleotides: TGTGCCAGCAGCGTATGGGGGAAGACTGGGGCCAACGTCCTGACTTTC.